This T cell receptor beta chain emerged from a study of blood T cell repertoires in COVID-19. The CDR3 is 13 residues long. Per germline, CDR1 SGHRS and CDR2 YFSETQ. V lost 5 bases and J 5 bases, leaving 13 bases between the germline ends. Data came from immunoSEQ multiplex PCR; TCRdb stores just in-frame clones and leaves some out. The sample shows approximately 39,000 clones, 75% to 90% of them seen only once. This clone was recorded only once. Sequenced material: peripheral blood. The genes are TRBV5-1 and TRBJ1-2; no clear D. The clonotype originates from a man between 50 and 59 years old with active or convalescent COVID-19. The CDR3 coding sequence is TGCGCCAGCAGACCCGCCGAACAGTATGGCTACACCTTC. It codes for CASRPAEQYGYTF. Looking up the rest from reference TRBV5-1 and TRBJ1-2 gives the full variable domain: KAGVTQTPRYLIKTRGQQVTLSCSPISGHRSVSWYQQTPGQGLQFLFEYFSETQRNKGNFPGRFSGRQFSNSRSEMNVSTLELGDSALYLCASRPAEQYGYTFGSGTRLTVV.